This T cell receptor beta chain is from a study of beta chain features in type 1 diabetes. Findings and limits, study-wide: Patients' naive, central memory and regulatory TCRB repertoires appeared more alike than those of healthy donors.

The germline CDR1 and CDR2 sequences are SQVTM and ANQGSEA. The junction had 10 bases not matched to a gene; V was cut back by 7 bases and J by 6 bases. There are 14 residues in the CDR3. The investigators reverse transcribed all of the isolated RNA, so they sequenced expressed TCRB transcripts. This table comes from immunoSEQ multiplex PCR, and its TCRdb copy is limited to in-frame clones, with some not included. The top ten clones hold about 0.045% of a sample with 450,000 or so clones, roughly 11% of them seen once. The table lists this clone with a few counts. The antigen remains undetermined. The specimen sequenced was naive CD4+ T cells from blood. The receptor comes from a woman aged 18-35 years in good health. The chain joins TRBV29-1 to TRBJ1-2, with TRBD1 matching 11 bases. The DNA of the CDR3 is TGCAGCGGTGGGACAGGGGGGATCGAAGATGGCTACACCTTC. Translated: CSGGTGGIEDGYTF. Together with reference TRBV29-1 and TRBJ1-2, the CDR3 gives the full variable domain: SAVISQKPSRDICQRGTSLTIQCQVDSQVTMMFWYRQQPGQSLTLIATANQGSEATYESGFVIDKFPISRPNLTFSTLTVSNMSPEDSSIYLCSGGTGGIEDGYTFGSGTRLTVV.